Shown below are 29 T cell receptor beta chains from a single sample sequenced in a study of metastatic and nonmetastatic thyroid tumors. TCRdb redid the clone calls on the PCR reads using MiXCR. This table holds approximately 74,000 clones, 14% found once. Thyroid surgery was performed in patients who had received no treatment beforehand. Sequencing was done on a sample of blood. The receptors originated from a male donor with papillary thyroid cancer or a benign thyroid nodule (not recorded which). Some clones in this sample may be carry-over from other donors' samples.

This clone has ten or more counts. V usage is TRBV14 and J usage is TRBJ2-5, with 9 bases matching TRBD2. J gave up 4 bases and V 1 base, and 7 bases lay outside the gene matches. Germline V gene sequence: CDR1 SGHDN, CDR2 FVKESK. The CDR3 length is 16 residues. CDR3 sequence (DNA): TGTGCCAGCAGCCAAGCGGGACTAGCCCGGAGAGAGACCCAGTACTTC. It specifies CASSQAGLARRETQYF.

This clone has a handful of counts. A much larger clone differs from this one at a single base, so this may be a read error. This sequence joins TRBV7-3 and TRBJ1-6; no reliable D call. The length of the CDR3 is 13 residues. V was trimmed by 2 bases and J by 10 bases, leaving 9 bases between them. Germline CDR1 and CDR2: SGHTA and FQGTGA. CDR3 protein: CASSLEEGSPLHF. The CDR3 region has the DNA TGTGCCAGCAGCTTAGAAGAGGGATCACCCCTCCACTTT.

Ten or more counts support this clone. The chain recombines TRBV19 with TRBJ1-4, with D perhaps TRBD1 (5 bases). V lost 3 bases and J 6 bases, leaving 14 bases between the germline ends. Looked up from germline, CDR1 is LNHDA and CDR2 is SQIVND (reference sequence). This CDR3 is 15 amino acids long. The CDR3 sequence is CASSMQGAGDEKLFF. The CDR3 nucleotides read TGTGCCAGTAGTATGCAGGGAGCAGGAGATGAAAAACTGTTTTTT.

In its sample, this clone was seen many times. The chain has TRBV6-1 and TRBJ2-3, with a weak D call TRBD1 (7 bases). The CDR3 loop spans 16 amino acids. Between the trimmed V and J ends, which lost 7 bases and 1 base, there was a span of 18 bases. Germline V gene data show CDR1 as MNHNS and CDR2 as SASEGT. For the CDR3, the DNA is TGTGCCAGCACTCCGGGGGTAGGGGGCGGCACAGATACGCAGTATTTT. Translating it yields CASTPGVGGGTDTQYF.

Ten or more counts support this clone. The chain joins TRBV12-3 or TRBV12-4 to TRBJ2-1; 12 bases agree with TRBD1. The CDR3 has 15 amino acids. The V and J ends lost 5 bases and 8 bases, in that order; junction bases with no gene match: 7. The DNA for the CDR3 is TGTGCCAGCAGTCCCGGGACAGGGGGCACGTATGAGCAGTTCTTC. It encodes CASSPGTGGTYEQFF.

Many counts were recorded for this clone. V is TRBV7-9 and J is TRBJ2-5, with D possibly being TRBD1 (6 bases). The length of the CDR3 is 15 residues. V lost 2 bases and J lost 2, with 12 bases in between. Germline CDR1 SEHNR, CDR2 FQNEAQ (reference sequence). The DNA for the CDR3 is TGTGCCAGCAGCTTACTAAGGGACAATCAAGAGACCCAGTACTTC. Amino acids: CASSLLRDNQETQYF.

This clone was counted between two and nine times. The CDR3 protein is CASSPGPNYGYTF. CDR3 coding DNA: TGTGCCAGCAGCCCCGGACCCAACTATGGCTACACCTTC. The chain carries TRBV6-1 and TRBJ1-2; D remains unclear. Germline V lookup: CDR1 MNHNS, CDR2 SASEGT. The CDR3 runs 13 residues. The ends were cut back, 6 bases at V and 2 bases at J, with 10 bases in the middle.

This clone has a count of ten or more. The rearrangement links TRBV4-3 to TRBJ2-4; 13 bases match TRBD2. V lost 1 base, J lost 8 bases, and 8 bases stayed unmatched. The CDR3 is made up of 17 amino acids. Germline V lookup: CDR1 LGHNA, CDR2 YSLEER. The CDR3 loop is CASSQGLRTSGRDIQYF. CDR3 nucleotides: TGCGCCAGCAGCCAAGGTCTGCGGACTAGCGGGAGAGACATTCAGTACTTC.

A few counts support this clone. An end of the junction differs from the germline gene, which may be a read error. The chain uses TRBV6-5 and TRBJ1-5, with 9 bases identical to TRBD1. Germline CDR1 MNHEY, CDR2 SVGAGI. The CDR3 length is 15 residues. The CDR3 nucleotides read TGTGCCAGCAGTTCTGCGGGACAGGGCAATAAGCCGCAGCATTTT. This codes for CASSSAGQGNKPQHF.

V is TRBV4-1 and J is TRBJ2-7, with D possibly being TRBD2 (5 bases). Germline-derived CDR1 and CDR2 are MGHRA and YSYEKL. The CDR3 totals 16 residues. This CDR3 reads CASSQERRGGSYEQYV. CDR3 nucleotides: TGCGCCAGCAGTCAAGAGAGGAGAGGAGGCTCCTACGAGCAGTACGTC.

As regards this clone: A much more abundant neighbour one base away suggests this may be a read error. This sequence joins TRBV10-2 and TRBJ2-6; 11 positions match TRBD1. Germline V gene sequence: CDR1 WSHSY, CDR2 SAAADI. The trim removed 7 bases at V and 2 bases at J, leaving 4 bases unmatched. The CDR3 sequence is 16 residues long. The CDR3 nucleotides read TGCGCCAGCAACCGGGACAGGGGGACTGGGGCCAACGTCCTGACTTTC. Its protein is CASNRDRGTGANVLTF.

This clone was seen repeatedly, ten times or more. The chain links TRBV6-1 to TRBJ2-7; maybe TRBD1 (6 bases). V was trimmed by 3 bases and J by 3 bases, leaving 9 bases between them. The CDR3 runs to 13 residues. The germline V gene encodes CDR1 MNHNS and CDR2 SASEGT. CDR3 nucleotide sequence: TGTGCCAGCAGTGATGGACAGCTCTACGAGCAGTACGTC. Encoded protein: CASSDGQLYEQYV.

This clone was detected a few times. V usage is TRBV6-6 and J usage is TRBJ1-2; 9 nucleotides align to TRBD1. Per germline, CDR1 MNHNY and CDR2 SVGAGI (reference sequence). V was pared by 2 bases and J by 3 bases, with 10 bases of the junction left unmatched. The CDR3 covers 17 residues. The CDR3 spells CASSYPATWTGDYGYTF. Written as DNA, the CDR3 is TGTGCCAGCAGTTACCCGGCAACTTGGACAGGGGACTATGGCTACACCTTC.

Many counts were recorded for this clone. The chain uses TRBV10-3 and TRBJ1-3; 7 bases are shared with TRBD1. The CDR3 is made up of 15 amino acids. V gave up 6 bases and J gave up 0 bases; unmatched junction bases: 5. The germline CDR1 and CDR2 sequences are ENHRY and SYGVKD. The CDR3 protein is CAIRDGDSSGNTIYF. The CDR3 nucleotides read TGTGCCATCAGGGATGGGGACAGCTCTGGAAACACCATATATTTT.

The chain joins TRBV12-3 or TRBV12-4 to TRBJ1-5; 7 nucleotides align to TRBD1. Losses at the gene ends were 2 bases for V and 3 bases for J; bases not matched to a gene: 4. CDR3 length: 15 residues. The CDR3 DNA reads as TGTGCCAGCAGTTTAACGGGACAGAACAATCAGCCCCAGCATTTT. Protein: CASSLTGQNNQPQHF.

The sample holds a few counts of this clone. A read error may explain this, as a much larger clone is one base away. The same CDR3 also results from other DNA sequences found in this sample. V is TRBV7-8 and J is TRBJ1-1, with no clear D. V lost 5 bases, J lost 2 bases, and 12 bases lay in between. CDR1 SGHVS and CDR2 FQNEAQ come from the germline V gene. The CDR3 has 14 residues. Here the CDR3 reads CASSLRAVNTEAFF. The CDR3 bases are TGTGCCAGCAGCCTACGGGCTGTTAACACTGAAGCTTTCTTT.

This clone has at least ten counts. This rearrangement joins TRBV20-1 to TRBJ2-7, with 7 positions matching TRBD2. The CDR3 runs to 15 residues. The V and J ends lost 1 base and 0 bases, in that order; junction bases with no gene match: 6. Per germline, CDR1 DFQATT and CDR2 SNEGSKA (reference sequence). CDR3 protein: CSARGPTSASYEQYV. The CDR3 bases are TGCAGTGCTAGAGGTCCCACTAGCGCCTCCTACGAGCAGTACGTC.

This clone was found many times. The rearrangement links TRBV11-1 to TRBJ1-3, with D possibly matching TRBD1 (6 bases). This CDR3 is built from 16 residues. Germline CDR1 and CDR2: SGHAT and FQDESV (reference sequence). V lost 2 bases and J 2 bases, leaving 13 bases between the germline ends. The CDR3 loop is CASSLTGTVTGNTIYF. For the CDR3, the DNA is TGTGCCAGCAGCTTAACAGGGACGGTAACTGGAAACACCATATATTTT.

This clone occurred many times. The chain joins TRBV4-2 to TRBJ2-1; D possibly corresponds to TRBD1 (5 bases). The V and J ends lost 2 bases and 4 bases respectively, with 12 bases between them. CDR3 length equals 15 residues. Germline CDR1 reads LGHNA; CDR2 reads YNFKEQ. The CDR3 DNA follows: TGTGCCAGCAGCCAATCGCTAGGGGAATACAATGAGCAGTTCTTC. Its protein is CASSQSLGEYNEQFF.

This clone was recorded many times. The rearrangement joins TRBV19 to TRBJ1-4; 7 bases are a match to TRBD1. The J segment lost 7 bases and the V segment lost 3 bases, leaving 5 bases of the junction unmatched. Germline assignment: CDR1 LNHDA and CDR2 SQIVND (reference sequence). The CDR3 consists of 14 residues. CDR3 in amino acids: CASSIRQGAEKLFF. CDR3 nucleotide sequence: TGTGCCAGTAGTATTCGACAGGGCGCTGAAAAACTGTTTTTT.

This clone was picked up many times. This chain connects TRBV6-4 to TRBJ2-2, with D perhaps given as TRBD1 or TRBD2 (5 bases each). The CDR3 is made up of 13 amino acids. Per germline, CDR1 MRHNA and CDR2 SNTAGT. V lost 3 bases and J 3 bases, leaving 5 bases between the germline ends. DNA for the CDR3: TGTGCCAGCAGTGAGGGGGACACCGGGGAGCTGTTTTTT. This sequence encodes CASSEGDTGELFF.

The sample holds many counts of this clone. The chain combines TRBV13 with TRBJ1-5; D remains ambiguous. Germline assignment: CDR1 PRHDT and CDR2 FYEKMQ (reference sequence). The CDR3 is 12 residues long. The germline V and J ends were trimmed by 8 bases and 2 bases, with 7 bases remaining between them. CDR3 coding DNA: TGTGCCAGCTCCAAAGGCAATCAGCCCCAGCATTTT. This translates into CASSKGNQPQHF.

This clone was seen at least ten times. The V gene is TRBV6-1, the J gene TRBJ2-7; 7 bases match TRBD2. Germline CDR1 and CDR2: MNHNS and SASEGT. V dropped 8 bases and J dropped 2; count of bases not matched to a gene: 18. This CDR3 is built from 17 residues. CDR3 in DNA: TGTGCCAGCCGGCAAGGAGGAATCGGGGGGTTTGCCTACGAGCAGTACTTC. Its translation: CASRQGGIGGFAYEQYF.

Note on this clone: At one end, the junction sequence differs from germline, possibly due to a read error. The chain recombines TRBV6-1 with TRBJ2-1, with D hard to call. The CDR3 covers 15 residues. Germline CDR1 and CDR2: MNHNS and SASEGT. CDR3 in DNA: TGTGCCAGTAGTGACTCGTCGGATTCCTACAATGAGCAGTTCTTC. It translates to CASSDSSDSYNEQFF.

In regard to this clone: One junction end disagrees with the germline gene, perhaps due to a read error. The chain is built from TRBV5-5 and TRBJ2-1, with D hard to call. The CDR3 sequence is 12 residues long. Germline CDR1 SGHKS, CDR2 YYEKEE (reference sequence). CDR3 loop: CAGSPRLGWQFF. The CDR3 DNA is TGTGCCGGCAGTCCCCGGTTAGGTTGGCAGTTCTTC.

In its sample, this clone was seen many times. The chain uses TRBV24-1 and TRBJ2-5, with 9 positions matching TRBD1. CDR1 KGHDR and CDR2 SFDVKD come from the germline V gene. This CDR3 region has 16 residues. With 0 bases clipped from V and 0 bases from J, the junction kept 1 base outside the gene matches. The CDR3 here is CATSDLGTGYQETQYF. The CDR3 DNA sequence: TGTGCCACCAGTGATTTGGGGACAGGGTACCAAGAGACCCAGTACTTC.

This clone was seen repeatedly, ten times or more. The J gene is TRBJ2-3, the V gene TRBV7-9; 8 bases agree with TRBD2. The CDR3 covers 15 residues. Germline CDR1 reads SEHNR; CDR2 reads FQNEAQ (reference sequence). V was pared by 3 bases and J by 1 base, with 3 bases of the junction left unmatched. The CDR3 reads CASSLTGGRTDTQYF. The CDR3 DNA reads TGTGCCAGCAGCTTGACGGGAGGGCGCACAGATACGCAGTATTTT.

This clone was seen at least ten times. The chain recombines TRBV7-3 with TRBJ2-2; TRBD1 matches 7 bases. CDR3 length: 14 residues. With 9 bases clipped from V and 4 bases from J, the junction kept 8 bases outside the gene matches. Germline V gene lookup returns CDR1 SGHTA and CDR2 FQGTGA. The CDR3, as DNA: TGTGCCAGTTCCCGGGACAGAACCACCGGGGAGCTGTTTTTT. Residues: CASSRDRTTGELFF.

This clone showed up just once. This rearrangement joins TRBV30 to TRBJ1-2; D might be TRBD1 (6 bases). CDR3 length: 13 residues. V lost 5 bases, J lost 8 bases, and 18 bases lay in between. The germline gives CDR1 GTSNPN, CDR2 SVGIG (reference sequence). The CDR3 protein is CAWETHRAGGYTF. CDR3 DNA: TGTGCCTGGGAAACCCACAGGGCGGGAGGCTACACCTTC.